The T cell receptor beta chain described here comes from a study of neurological immune-mediated disorders. Documented time point: longitudinal time-point 3. The CDR3 length is 17 residues. Germline CDR1 MNHEY, CDR2 SVGAGI. With 0 bases clipped from V and 3 bases from J, the junction kept 5 bases outside the gene matches. This clonotype was recorded a few times. Its antigen is not identified. Study-wide results and caveats: Expansion of TCR clones was greatest in HTLV-1-associated myelopathy and smallest in multiple sclerosis, where it fell below that of healthy controls. CDR3 amino acid sequences of expanded clones were not shared across subjects, a result suggesting private repertoires in all groups.

Synthesis of cDNA used 5'RACE (with 10-nucleotide random UMIs). The authors obtained over 170 million TCR-beta sequences from 15-18 subjects per sequencing run. TCRdb recomputed calls from the 5' RACE reads with MiXCR, one row per CDR3 protein. The sample has approximately 48,000 distinct CDR3 sequences, about 13% seen once. Sequencing was done on a sample of PBMCs. The clonotype comes from a male donor with HTLV-1-associated myelopathy (HAM/TSP). The J gene is TRBJ1-6, the V gene TRBV6-5, with 7 bases aligning to TRBD1. The CDR3 DNA reads as TGTGCCAGCAGTTACTCACAGGGGTTCCACTATAATTCACCCCTCCACTTT. Amino acid sequence: CASSYSQGFHYNSPLHF.